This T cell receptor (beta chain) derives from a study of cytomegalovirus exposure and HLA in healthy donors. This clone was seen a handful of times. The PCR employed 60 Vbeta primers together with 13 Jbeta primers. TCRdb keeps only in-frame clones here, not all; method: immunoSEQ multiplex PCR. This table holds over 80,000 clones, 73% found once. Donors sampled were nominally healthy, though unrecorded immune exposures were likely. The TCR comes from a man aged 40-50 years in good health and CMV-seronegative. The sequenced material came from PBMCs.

The CDR3 region has the DNA TGTGCCAGCAGCTGGGACAGGGGCACCGCCGAGCAGTACTTC. It is translated as CASSWDRGTAEQYF. The rearrangement joins TRBV5-6 to TRBJ2-7; 10 positions match TRBD1. This CDR3 has 14 residues. Germline CDR1 reads SGHDT; CDR2 reads YYEEEE. V was pared by 3 bases and J by 6 bases, with 6 bases of the junction left unmatched.